This TCR beta chain derives from a study of cytomegalovirus exposure and HLA in healthy donors. The wider study: A later analysis reported the 120 validation repertoires used the same platform as the 666 first-cohort repertoires.

The data were produced by immunoSEQ multiplex PCR, yet TCRdb's version contains in-frame clones alone and is incomplete. The profile shows roughly 130,000 clones, roughly 81% of them singletons. Between the trimmed V and J ends, which lost 0 bases and 8 bases, there was a span of 20 bases. This CDR3 comprises 17 residues. CDR1 is MGHRA, CDR2 YSYEKL, per germline. Overall study findings and caveats: Whilst most TCR sequences proved rare, a subset of public TCRs occurred across many donors. Reported results showed that the classifier diagnosed cytomegalovirus status with high specificity and sensitivity. It was 150 to 200 TCR beta chains that were listed as cytomegalovirus-associated.

Details on this clone: As yet, its antigen is unknown.

The chain recombines TRBV4-1 with TRBJ2-1, with D possibly matching TRBD2 (7 bases). The receptor comes from a woman between 25 and 40 years old in good health and CMV-seronegative. The sequencing sample was made of PBMCs. CDR3 sequence: CASSQDRGEGVHDEQFF. CDR3 bases: TGCGCCAGCAGCCAAGATCGGGGGGAGGGGGTACACGATGAGCAGTTCTTC.